This record concerns one T cell receptor beta chain sequence. Its antigen is still unknown. Germline V lookup: CDR1 SGDLS, CDR2 YYNGEE. The CDR3 has 18 amino acids. The ends were cut back, 3 bases at V and 4 bases at J, with 25 bases in the middle. This record comes from a study of cytomegalovirus exposure and HLA in healthy donors. Study conclusions and caveats: A prior analysis recorded that most TCR beta V segments were productive about 87% or about 30% of the time. A later analysis, which compared TCR beta chains of equal frequency, found the HLA-associated ones more clonally expanded.

60 Vbeta and 13 Jbeta primers were used in PCR. The protocol was immunoSEQ multiplex PCR, while the TCRdb copy is restricted to in-frame clones and leaves out a portion. The sample includes roughly 120,000 clones, about 73% of them seen just once. This chain connects TRBV9 to TRBJ1-2; maybe TRBD1 (5 bases). Sample: PBMCs. The source is a woman in her thirties or forties in good health and CMV-seronegative. The CDR3 DNA reads TGTGCCAGCAGCGCCTCCTCCAGGGTGGGAATCCCAGGCTATGGCTACACCTTC. This encodes CASSASSRVGIPGYGYTF.